A selection of T cell receptor beta chains follows, all from one sample in a study of T cell responses to AZD1222 COVID-19 vaccine. Measured with immunoSEQ multiplex PCR; TCRdb has only the in-frame clones, and not every one. The sample shows approximately 89,000 clones, approximately 90% of them seen only once. The sample was peripheral blood, taken on day 0 of AZD1222 vaccination. The receptors originated from an adult in good health. CDR3s include the opening cysteine and the closing phenylalanine or tryptophan. Fields, in order: clone size, J gene, D gene, V gene, CDR3 DNA, CDR3 protein. D genes are given only for firm matches. A clone size is listed for some rows: how often the clone was seen (once, few, many), or a class if it is expanded.

. | TRBJ2-3 | . | TRBV20-1 | TGCAGTGCTCCTAGGTCTGATACGCAGTATTTT | CSAPRSDTQYF
. | TRBJ2-5 | TRBD2 | TRBV27 | TGTGCCAGCAGTCTGACTAGCGGGAGGGCGGGGAAGACCCAGTACTTC | CASSLTSGRAGKTQYF
. | TRBJ2-1 | . | TRBV9 | TGTGCCAGCAGCGCCCAAAGTCAGGCCTTCTACAATGAGCAGTTCTTC | CASSAQSQAFYNEQFF
. | TRBJ2-7 | . | TRBV28 | TGTGCCACCAGTGCGCCAAGCGAGCAGTACTTC | CATSAPSEQYF
. | TRBJ2-2 | . | TRBV19 | TGTGCCAGTAGTTTGGGACAGAACACCGGGGAGCTGTTTTTT | CASSLGQNTGELFF
. | TRBJ2-1 | TRBD2 | TRBV6-6 | TGTGCCAGCAGTACCAGCGGGAGCCGCCACAATGAGCAGTTCTTC | CASSTSGSRHNEQFF
. | TRBJ1-2 | TRBD1 | TRBV13 | TGTGCCAGCAGCCCGATGTCAGGGGGCTATGGCTACACCTTC | CASSPMSGGYGYTF
few | TRBJ1-2 | . | TRBV9 | TGTGCCAGCAGTGCCGGGACGGAGGGTTTCGGCTACACCTTC | CASSAGTEGFGYTF
once | TRBJ2-2 | . | TRBV27 | TGTGCCAGCAGTTTGCATGCCTCTACCGGGGAGCTGTTTTTT | CASSLHASTGELFF
few | TRBJ1-6 | . | TRBV14 | TGTGCCAGCAGCCACGGAGGGGAGGGATCACCCCTCCACTTT | CASSHGGEGSPLHF
few | TRBJ1-2 | TRBD1 | TRBV30 | TGTGCCTGGAGTGGTAAACAGGGGGTATACTATGGCTACACCTTC | CAWSGKQGVYYGYTF
. | TRBJ2-7 | . | TRBV27 | TGTGCCAGCAGTCCCCTACTCTCCTACGAGCAGTACTTC | CASSPLLSYEQYF
. | TRBJ2-1 | . | TRBV28 | TGTGCCAGCAATGAGCACAATGAGCAGTTCTTC | CASNEHNEQFF
. | TRBJ1-3 | . | TRBV30 | TGTGCCTGGAGTCGAGGGACGGTCTCTGGAAACACCATATATTTT | CAWSRGTVSGNTIYF
. | TRBJ2-1 | . | TRBV24-1 | TGTGCCACCAGTGGCACTGGGGGCCTTGGTGAGCAGTTCTTC | CATSGTGGLGEQFF
. | TRBJ2-7 | . | TRBV7-5 | TGTGTCAGAAGCTTTTCTCAGATCCAGCTCCGAAGGTGGGAGCAGTACTTC | CVRSFSQIQLRRWEQYF
. | TRBJ1-5 | . | TRBV2 | TGTGCCAGCAGTGATCAACTCCCCGGGCCCCAGCATTTT | CASSDQLPGPQHF
. | TRBJ1-1 | . | TRBV19 | TGTGCCAGTAGTGGGGTACTGAACACTGAAGCTTTCTTT | CASSGVLNTEAFF
few | TRBJ1-1 | . | TRBV7-2 | TGTGCCAGCAGCGGGGGCGCGTTGAACACTGAAGCTTTCTTT | CASSGGALNTEAFF
. | TRBJ1-3 | TRBD1 | TRBV27 | TGTGCCAGCAGAAGACAGGGGAATGGAAACACCATATATTTT | CASRRQGNGNTIYF
once | TRBJ2-5 | . | TRBV28 | TGTGCCAGCCCCCCGGGTGGGGGATTGGCGATAGAGACCCAGTACTTC | CASPPGGGLAIETQYF
. | TRBJ1-1 | . | TRBV12-3/TRBV12-4 | TGTGCCAGCAGTTTTTTAGAAACTGAAGCTTTCTTT | CASSFLETEAFF
. | TRBJ2-2 | TRBD1 | TRBV24-1 | TGTGCCACCACCGGGACAGCCACCGGGGAGCTGTTTTTT | CATTGTATGELFF
. | TRBJ1-1 | . | TRBV19 | TGTGCCAGTAGTATAATGACGAGACGTGAAGCTTTCTTT | CASSIMTRREAFF
. | TRBJ2-7 | TRBD1 | TRBV27 | TGTGCCAGCACACCTACCGGGACAGGAATCCACGAGCAGTACTTC | CASTPTGTGIHEQYF
. | TRBJ2-7 | . | TRBV7-3 | TGTGCCAGCAGCTTGGAGGATTCCTACGAGCAGTACTTC | CASSLEDSYEQYF
. | TRBJ1-1 | . | TRBV7-3 | TGTGCCAGCAGCTTATCGGTGAACACTGAAGCTTTCTTT | CASSLSVNTEAFF
. | TRBJ1-3 | . | TRBV27 | TGTGCCAGCAGCCCCAGGGGTGAGGTGGGAAACACCATATATTTT | CASSPRGEVGNTIYF
. | TRBJ2-3 | . | TRBV28 | TGTGCCACCACCGGACAGAAACGGGTATTCACAGATACGCAGTATTTT | CATTGQKRVFTDTQYF
. | TRBJ2-1 | . | TRBV7-2 | TGTGCCAGCAGCTTGGTGACCCCGTACAATGAGCAGTTCTTC | CASSLVTPYNEQFF
. | TRBJ2-7 | . | TRBV6-5 | TGTGCCAGCACCCTAGGGGGGGCGGGAGTATACGAGCAGTACTTC | CASTLGGAGVYEQYF
once | TRBJ2-5 | TRBD2 | TRBV12-5 | TGTGCTAGTGGTCTAGCGGGATGGGGGACCCAGTACTTC | CASGLAGWGTQYF
. | TRBJ2-6 | TRBD1 | TRBV19 | TGTGCCAGTAGTATCCAGGGGGCTGGGGCCAACGTCCTGACTTTC | CASSIQGAGANVLTF
. | TRBJ2-1 | . | TRBV27 | TGTGCCAGCACCCTTCTAGGACGCAACGAGCAGTTCTTC | CASTLLGRNEQFF
few | TRBJ2-1 | TRBD1 | TRBV18 | TGTGCCAGCTCACGTGACAGGGATTCCAATGAGCAGTTCTTC | CASSRDRDSNEQFF
. | TRBJ2-1 | TRBD1 | TRBV29-1 | TGCAGCGTTTTAAGAAACAGGGGGCGGCCATACAATGAGCAGTTCTTC | CSVLRNRGRPYNEQFF
. | TRBJ2-7 | TRBD1 | TRBV7-2 | TGTGCCAGCAGCCGGGACAGGGCCCAAGGCGAGCAGTACTTC | CASSRDRAQGEQYF
. | TRBJ2-6 | . | TRBV18 | TGTGCCAGCTCACCCGAACCCTCTGGGGCCAACGTCCTGACTTTC | CASSPEPSGANVLTF
. | TRBJ1-2 | . | TRBV12-5 | TGTGCTAGTGGTTTGGGAACTCACAGCATGGATGGCTACACCTTC | CASGLGTHSMDGYTF
. | TRBJ2-3 | TRBD1 | TRBV5-6 | TGTGCCAGCAGCGACGGACAGGGGAAGCAGTATTTT | CASSDGQGKQYF
. | TRBJ2-7 | . | TRBV24-1 | TGTGCCACCAGCGGGACTCTAGACGAGCAGTACTTC | CATSGTLDEQYF
. | TRBJ1-1 | TRBD1 | TRBV7-2 | TGTGCCAGCAGCCTACAGGGGGGAAGCACTGAAGCTTTCTTT | CASSLQGGSTEAFF
. | TRBJ2-3 | TRBD1 | TRBV29-1 | TGCAGCGGCAGAGGACAGGGAACCACAGATACGCAGTATTTT | CSGRGQGTTDTQYF
. | TRBJ2-7 | . | TRBV27 | TGTGCCAGCAGTTTGGCAGGGGCTATCTACGAGCAGTACTTC | CASSLAGAIYEQYF
few | TRBJ1-4 | . | TRBV21-1 | TGTGCCAGCCTAAAGGAGGGTACACTATTCGAAAAACTGTTTTTT | CASLKEGTLFEKLFF
. | TRBJ1-5 | . | TRBV18 | TGTGCCAGCTCACCTGTCGGGTCGCTGCGTCAGCCCCAGCATTTT | CASSPVGSLRQPQHF
. | TRBJ2-7 | TRBD1 | TRBV13 | TGTGCCAGCAGCTCATCCGGGACAGGGAGATACGAGCAGTACTTC | CASSSSGTGRYEQYF